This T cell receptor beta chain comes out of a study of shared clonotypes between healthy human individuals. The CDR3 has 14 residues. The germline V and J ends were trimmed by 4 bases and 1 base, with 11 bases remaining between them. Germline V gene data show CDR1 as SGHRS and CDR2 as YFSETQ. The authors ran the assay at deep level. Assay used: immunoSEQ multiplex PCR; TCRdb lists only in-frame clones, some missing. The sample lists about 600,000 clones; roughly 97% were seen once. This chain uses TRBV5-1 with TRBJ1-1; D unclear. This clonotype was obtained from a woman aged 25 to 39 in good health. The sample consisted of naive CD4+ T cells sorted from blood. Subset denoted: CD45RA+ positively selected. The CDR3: CASSPGSPNTEAFF. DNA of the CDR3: TGCGCCAGCAGCCCCGGGTCACCGAACACTGAAGCTTTCTTT. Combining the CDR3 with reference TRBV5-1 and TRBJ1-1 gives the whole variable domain KAGVTQTPRYLIKTRGQQVTLSCSPISGHRSVSWYQQTPGQGLQFLFEYFSETQRNKGNFPGRFSGRQFSNSRSEMNVSTLELGDSALYLCASSPGSPNTEAFFGQGTRLTVV.